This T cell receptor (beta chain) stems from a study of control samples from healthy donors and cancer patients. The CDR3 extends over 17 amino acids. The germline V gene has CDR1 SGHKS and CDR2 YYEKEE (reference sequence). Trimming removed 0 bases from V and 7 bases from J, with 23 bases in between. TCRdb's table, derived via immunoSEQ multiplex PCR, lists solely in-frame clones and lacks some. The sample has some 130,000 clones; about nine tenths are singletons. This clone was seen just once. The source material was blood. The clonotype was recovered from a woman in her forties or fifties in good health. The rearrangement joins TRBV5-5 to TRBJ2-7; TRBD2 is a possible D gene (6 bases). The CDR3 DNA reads TGTGCCAGCAGCTTGGCCGGGCAGGGCGGGACGGCTGGGGAGCAGTACTTC. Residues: CASSLAGQGGTAGEQYF.